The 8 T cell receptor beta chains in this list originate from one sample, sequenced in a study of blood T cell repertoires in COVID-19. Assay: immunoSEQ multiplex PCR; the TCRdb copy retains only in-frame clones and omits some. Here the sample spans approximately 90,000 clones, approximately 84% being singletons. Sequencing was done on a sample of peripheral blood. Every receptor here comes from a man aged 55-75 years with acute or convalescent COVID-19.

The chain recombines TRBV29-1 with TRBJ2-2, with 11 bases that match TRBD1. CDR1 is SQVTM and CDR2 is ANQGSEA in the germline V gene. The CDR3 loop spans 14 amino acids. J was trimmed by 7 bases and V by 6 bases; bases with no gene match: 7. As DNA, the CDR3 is TGCAGCGTGGGGGACAGGGGGTATCACGGGGAGCTGTTTTTT. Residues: CSVGDRGYHGELFF.

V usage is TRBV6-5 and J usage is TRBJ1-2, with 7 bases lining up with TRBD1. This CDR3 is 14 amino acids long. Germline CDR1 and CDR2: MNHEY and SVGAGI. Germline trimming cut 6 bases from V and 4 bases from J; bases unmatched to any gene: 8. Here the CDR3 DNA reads TGTGCCAGCAGGGGGACAGTCTTTACCTATGGCTACACCTTC. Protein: CASRGTVFTYGYTF.

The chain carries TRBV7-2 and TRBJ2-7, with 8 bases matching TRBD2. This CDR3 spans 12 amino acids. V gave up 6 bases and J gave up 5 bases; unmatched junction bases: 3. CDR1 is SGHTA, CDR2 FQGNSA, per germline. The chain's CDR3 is CASRGSGNEQYF. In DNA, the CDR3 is TGTGCCAGCAGGGGTAGCGGGAACGAGCAGTACTTC.

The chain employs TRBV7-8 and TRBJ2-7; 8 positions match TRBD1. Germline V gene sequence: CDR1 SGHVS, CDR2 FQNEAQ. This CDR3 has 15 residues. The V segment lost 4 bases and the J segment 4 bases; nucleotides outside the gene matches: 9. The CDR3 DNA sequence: TGTGCCAGCAGCTCGTTACAGGGGGATGGATACGAGCAGTACTTC. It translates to CASSSLQGDGYEQYF.

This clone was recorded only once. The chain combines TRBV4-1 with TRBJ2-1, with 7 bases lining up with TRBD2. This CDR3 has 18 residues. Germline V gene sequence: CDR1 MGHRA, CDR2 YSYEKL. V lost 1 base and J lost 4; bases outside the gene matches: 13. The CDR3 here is CASSQVLVRTSVYNEQFF. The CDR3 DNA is TGCGCCAGCAGCCAAGTATTGGTGCGGACTAGTGTTTACAATGAGCAGTTCTTC.

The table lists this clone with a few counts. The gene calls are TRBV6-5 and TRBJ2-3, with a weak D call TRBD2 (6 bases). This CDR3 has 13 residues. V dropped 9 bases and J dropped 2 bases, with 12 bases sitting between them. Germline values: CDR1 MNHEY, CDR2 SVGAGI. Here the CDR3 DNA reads TGTGCCAGTTCGGGGGTGGTCACAGATACGCAGTATTTT. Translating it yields CASSGVVTDTQYF.

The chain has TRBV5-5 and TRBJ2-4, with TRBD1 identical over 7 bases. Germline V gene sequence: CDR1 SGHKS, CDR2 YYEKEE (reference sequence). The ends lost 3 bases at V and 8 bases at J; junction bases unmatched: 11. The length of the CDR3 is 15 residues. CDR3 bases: TGTGCCAGCAGCTCAAAAACTGCGACAGGGTACATTCAGTACTTC. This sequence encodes CASSSKTATGYIQYF.

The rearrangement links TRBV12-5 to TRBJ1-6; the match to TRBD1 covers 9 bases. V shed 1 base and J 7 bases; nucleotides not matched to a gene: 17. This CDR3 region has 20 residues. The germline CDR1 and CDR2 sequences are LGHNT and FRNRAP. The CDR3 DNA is TGTGCTAGTGGTTTGGCATTGGAGTTGGGGACAGGGTTTGGAAATTCACCCCTCCACTTT. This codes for CASGLALELGTGFGNSPLHF.